The 17 T cell receptor beta chains below all came from one sample that was sequenced in a study of identical twins. TCRdb called the 5' RACE reads again in MiXCR, with one record for every CDR3 protein. The sample contains roughly 690,000 distinct CDR3 sequences, around 5.7% of which appear only once. What was sequenced was naive T cells sorted from blood. Receptors originate from a man younger than 35 in good health.

This clonotype was counted ten times or more. This chain connects TRBV12-3 or TRBV12-4 to TRBJ2-2; 7 nucleotides match TRBD1. The J segment lost 6 bases and the V segment lost 5 bases, leaving 6 bases of the junction unmatched. The length of the CDR3 is 14 residues. CDR3 amino acids: CASSHDREPGELFF. CDR3 coding DNA: TGTGCCAGCAGTCATGACAGGGAACCCGGGGAGCTGTTTTTT.

This clonotype was detected ten times or more. The chain joins TRBV15 to TRBJ2-7; a weak D match, TRBD2 (6 bases). V dropped 0 bases and J dropped 4 bases, with 10 bases sitting between them. The CDR3 is made up of 14 amino acids. The germline V gene encodes CDR1 LNHNV and CDR2 YYDKDF (reference sequence). CDR3 sequence reads: CATSRDILAYEQYF. DNA of the CDR3: TGTGCCACCAGCAGAGATATACTAGCTTACGAGCAGTACTTC.

This clonotype was seen ten or more times. The V and J genes are TRBV12-3 or TRBV12-4 and TRBJ2-5, with a possible D match to TRBD2 (5 bases). V was clipped by 6 bases and J by 4 bases, with 12 bases between them. This CDR3 is 13 amino acids long. CDR3 nucleotides: TGTGCCAGCAGACCCTCGGGGAGAGAGACCCAGTACTTC. This sequence encodes CASRPSGRETQYF.

The chain couples TRBV5-1 to TRBJ1-1, with 10 positions matching TRBD1. V lost 3 bases to trimming and J lost 6 bases; unmatched junction nucleotides: 8. The germline CDR1 and CDR2 sequences are SGHRS and YFSETQ. The length of the CDR3 is 15 residues. The CDR3 region is CASSSGTGAGAEAFF. DNA of the CDR3: TGCGCCAGCAGCTCGGGGACAGGGGCTGGCGCTGAAGCTTTCTTT. Filled out from reference TRBV5-1 and TRBJ1-1, the complete variable domain reads KAGVTQTPRYLIKTRGQQVTLSCSPISGHRSVSWYQQTPGQGLQFLFEYFSETQRNKGNFPGRFSGRQFSNSRSEMNVSTLELGDSALYLCASSSGTGAGAEAFFGQGTRLTVV.

This clonotype was observed many times. J is TRBJ2-1 and V is TRBV5-1; D tentatively fits TRBD1 or TRBD2 (5 bases each). In germline, CDR1 is SGHRS, CDR2 YFSETQ. V lost 4 bases and J 10 bases, leaving 27 bases between the germline ends. The CDR3 has 17 residues. The CDR3 sequence is CASSADSFIEGGYEQFF. The DNA of the CDR3 is TGCGCCAGCAGCGCTGACAGTTTCATAGAGGGTGGATACGAGCAGTTCTTC.

The chain employs TRBV14 and TRBJ2-1; D remains ambiguous. This CDR3 is 12 amino acids long. Germline values: CDR1 SGHDN, CDR2 FVKESK. The germline V and J ends were trimmed by 6 bases and 9 bases, with 12 bases remaining between them. CDR3 loop: CASSFSWSEQFF. The CDR3 DNA is TGTGCCAGCAGTTTTAGTTGGTCTGAGCAGTTCTTC. Based on the CDR3 plus reference TRBV14 and TRBJ2-1, the full variable domain is EAGVTQFPSHSVIEKGQTVTLRCDPISGHDNLYWYRRVMGKEIKFLLHFVKESKQDESGMPNNRFLAERTGGTYSTLKVQPAELEDSGVYFCASSFSWSEQFFGPGTRLTVL.

This clonotype occurred a few times. Relative to the germline gene, one junction end is altered; a read error may explain this. The chain links TRBV7-9 to TRBJ2-3; TRBD1 is a possible D gene (6 bases). The CDR3 consists of 15 residues. Looked up from germline, CDR1 is SEHNR and CDR2 is FQNEAQ (reference sequence). The CDR3 DNA follows: TGTGCCAACAGCTTATCGGCAGGGGTGACAGATACGCAGTATTTT. This sequence encodes CANSLSAGVTDTQYF.

This clonotype was detected a few times. The chain joins TRBV5-1 to TRBJ2-2, with 10 bases lining up with TRBD2. V lost 1 base, J lost 4 bases, and 7 bases stayed unmatched. The CDR3 sequence is 17 residues long. Germline values: CDR1 SGHRS, CDR2 YFSETQ. The CDR3 DNA is TGCGCCAGCAGCTTGAAGGCTAGCGGGAGCGGCACCGGGGAGCTGTTTTTT. This encodes CASSLKASGSGTGELFF.

This clonotype came up many times. This chain uses TRBV20-1 with TRBJ2-1; TRBD2 agrees at 7 bases. CDR1 and CDR2 (germline): DFQATT, SNEGSKA (reference sequence). The CDR3 is 14 amino acids. The V segment lost 6 bases and the J segment 9 bases; nucleotides outside the gene matches: 14. The CDR3, as DNA: TGCAGTGCCCTCGAGGCTAGCGGTAATCGTGAGCAGTTCTTC. It specifies CSALEASGNREQFF.

This clonotype was detected a few times. V and J are TRBV20-1 and TRBJ2-1, with 12 bases fitting TRBD2. The germline V gene has CDR1 DFQATT and CDR2 SNEGSKA (reference sequence). The CDR3 is 17 amino acids. V lost 2 bases, J lost 3 bases, and 8 bases stayed unmatched. The chain's CDR3 is CSARLQPGLAGYNEQFF. The CDR3 DNA is TGCAGTGCTAGACTTCAACCGGGACTAGCGGGCTACAATGAGCAGTTCTTC.

This clonotype was seen a few times. In nucleotides, the CDR3 is TGTGCCAGCCCCCGGGACAGGGCCATCCGTTCGGTGATGACCCAGTACTTC. Its protein is CASPRDRAIRSVMTQYF. J is TRBJ2-5 and V is TRBV25-1; 9 positions match TRBD1. CDR1 and CDR2 (germline): MGHDK, SYGVNS. This CDR3 is 17 amino acids long. V shed 8 bases and J 7 bases; nucleotides not matched to a gene: 20.

This clonotype has a handful of counts. V is TRBV7-8 and J is TRBJ2-5; 10 nucleotides line up with TRBD2. The germline V gene has CDR1 SGHVS and CDR2 FQNEAQ. The CDR3 runs 16 residues. V lost 2 bases and J lost 5; bases outside the gene matches: 8. The CDR3 DNA reads as TGTGCCAGCAGCTTAATTGCTAGCGGGAGTAGTGAGACCCAGTACTTC. This encodes CASSLIASGSSETQYF.

This clonotype was recorded a few times. The J gene is TRBJ2-7, the V gene TRBV28; no reliable D call. The ends were cut back, 4 bases at V and 0 bases at J, with 16 bases in the middle. This CDR3 spans 16 amino acids. Germline-derived CDR1 and CDR2 are MDHEN and SYDVKM. CDR3 nucleotides: TGTGCCAGCAGTTCACCCGAAGTCGGGCCCTCCTACGAGCAGTACTTC. This sequence encodes CASSSPEVGPSYEQYF.

This clonotype appeared many times. The chain recombines TRBV5-1 with TRBJ2-1; D is ambiguous. The CDR3 has 12 amino acids. From germline, CDR1 is SGHRS and CDR2 YFSETQ. The V end was cut by 4 bases, the J end by 5 bases, with 7 bases between. CDR3 bases: TGCGCCAGCAGCACATCCAACAATGAGCAGTTCTTC. It codes for CASSTSNNEQFF.

The chain joins TRBV7-6 to TRBJ2-5; D might be TRBD1 (6 bases). The CDR3 totals 14 residues. Trimming pared 5 bases from V and 0 bases from J, leaving 10 bases between. In germline, CDR1 is SGHVS, CDR2 FNYEAQ. DNA of the CDR3: TGTGCCAGCAGCCAGGGGAGCCACCAAGAGACCCAGTACTTC. It is translated as CASSQGSHQETQYF. The full variable domain, rest sourced from reference TRBV7-6 and TRBJ2-5, is GAGVSQSPRYKVTKRGQDVALRCDPISGHVSLYWYRQALGQGPEFLTYFNYEAQQDKSGLPNDRFSAERPEGSISTLTIQRTEQRDSAMYRCASSQGSHQETQYFGPGTRLLVL.

This clonotype was observed at least ten times. Written as DNA, the CDR3 is TGCAGTGCTAGAGTGGTGGAAAAACTGTTTTTT. This sequence encodes CSARVVEKLFF. The V and J genes are TRBV20-1 and TRBJ1-4; D gene uncertain. CDR1 and CDR2 (germline): DFQATT, SNEGSKA (reference sequence). The CDR3 extends over 11 amino acids. Trimming left V 1 base short and J 8 bases short, with 5 bases between.

This chain uses TRBV11-2 with TRBJ2-3; D gene unclear. Germline V lookup: CDR1 SGHAT, CDR2 FQNNGV. The CDR3 is 15 residues long. V gave up 1 base and J gave up 1 base, with 9 bases separating them. CDR3 loop: CASSLAQPGTDTQYF. CDR3 bases: TGTGCCAGCAGCTTAGCTCAACCGGGCACAGATACGCAGTATTTT.